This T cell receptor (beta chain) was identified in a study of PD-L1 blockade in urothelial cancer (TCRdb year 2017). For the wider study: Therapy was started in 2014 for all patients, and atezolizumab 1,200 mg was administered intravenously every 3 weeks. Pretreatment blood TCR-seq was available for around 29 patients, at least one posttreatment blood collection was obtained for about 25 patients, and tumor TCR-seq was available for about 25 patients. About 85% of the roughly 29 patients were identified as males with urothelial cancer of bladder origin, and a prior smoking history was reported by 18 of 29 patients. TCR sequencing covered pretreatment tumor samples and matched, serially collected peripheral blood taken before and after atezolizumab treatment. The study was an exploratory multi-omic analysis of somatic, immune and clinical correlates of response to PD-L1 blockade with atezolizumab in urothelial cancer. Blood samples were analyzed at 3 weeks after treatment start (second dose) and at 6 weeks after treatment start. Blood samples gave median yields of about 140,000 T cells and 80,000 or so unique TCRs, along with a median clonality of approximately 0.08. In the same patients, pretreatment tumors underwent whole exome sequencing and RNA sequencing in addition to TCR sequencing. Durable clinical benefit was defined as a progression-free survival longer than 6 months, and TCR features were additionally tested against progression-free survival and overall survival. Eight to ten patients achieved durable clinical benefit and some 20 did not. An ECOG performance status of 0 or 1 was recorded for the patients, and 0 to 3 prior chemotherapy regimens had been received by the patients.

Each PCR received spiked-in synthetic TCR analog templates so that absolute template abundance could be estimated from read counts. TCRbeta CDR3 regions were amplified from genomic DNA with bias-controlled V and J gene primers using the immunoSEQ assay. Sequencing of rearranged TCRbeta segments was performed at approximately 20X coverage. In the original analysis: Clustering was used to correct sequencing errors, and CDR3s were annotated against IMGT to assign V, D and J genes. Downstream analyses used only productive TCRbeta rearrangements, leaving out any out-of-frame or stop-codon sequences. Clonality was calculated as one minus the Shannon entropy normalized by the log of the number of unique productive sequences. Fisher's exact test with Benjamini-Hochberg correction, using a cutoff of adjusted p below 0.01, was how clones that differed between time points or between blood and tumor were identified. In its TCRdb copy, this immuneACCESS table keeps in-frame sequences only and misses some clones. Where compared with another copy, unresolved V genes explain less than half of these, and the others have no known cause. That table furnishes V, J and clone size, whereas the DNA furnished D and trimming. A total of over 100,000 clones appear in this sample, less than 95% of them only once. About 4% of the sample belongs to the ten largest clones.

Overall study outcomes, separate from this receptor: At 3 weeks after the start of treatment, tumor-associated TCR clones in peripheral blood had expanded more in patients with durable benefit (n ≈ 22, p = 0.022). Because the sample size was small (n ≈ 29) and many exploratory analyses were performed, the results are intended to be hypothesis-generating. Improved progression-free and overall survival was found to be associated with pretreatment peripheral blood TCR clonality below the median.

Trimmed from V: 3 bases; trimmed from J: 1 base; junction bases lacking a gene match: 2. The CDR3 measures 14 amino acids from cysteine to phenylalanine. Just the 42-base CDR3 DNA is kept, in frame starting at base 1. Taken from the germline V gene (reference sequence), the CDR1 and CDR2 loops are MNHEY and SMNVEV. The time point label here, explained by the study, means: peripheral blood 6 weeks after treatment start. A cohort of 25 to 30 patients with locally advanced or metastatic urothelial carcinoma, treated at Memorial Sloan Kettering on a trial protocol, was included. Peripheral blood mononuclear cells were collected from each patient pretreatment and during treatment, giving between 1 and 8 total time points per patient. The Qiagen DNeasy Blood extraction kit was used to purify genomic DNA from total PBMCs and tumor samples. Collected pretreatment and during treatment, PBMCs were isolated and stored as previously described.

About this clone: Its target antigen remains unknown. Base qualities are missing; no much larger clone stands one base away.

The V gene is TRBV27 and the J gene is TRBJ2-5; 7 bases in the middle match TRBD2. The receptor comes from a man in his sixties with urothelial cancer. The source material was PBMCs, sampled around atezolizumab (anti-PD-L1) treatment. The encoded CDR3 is CASSFGGGQETQYF. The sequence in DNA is TGTGCCAGCAGTTTTGGGGGGGGCCAAGAGACCCAGTACTTC.